This T cell receptor beta chain was identified during a study of vaccination and CD4 T cells after COVID-19. The overall study: Overlapping SARS-CoV-2, HCoV-NL63, HCoV-OC43 and HCoV-229E spike peptides were used to stimulate cells.

The sample's treatment: approximately 10-day PBMC culture with coronavirus spike peptide pools or control peptides (ViraFEST assay). Positive PCR tests were logged from March through December 2020, ahead of US Alpha, Beta and Delta variants. J lost 3 bases, V lost 4 bases, and 7 bases had no gene match. The CDR3 is made up of 15 amino acids. CDR1 and CDR2 from the germline V gene are SGHDN and FVKESK. CD4+ T cells that had been cultured provided DNA sequenced with the Oncomine TCR Beta short-read assay. Each CDR3 protein is one row after TCRdb ran MiXCR on the PCR reads. The sample has roughly 3,800 distinct CDR3 sequences, 15% to 20% seen once. This clonotype has more than one count but fewer than ten. No antigen is known for it.

The chain uses TRBV14 and TRBJ1-1; TRBD1 agrees at 8 bases. The TCR comes from a human donor who had recovered from COVID-19. Sequencing used CD4+ T cells from blood, cultured in vitro. As DNA, the CDR3 is TGTGCCAGCAGCCCGAGGACAGGGTGGGACACTGAAGCTTTCTTT. Its protein product is CASSPRTGWDTEAFF.